The clone carrying this TCR beta chain appeared many times. The data were obtained in a study of spatial heterogeneity in lung cancer. MiXCR was run by TCRdb on the 5' RACE reads, yielding one entry per CDR3 protein. The repertoire holds 30,000 to 40,000 distinct CDR3 sequences, with 3.1% as singletons. The time point here: sample taken at primary tumor resection. The TCR comes from a male donor with early-stage non-small cell lung cancer. Material: normal lung tissue next to the tumor, obtained at surgery.

The CDR3 sequence is CASSQVGGGYGYTF. The CDR3 DNA is TGTGCCAGCAGCCAAGTCGGGGGAGGGTATGGCTACACCTTC. The V gene is TRBV3-1, the J gene TRBJ1-2, with D possibly matching TRBD1 (5 bases). CDR1 is LGHDT, CDR2 YNNKEL, per germline (reference sequence). With 1 base removed from V and 5 bases from J, the gap between germline ends came to 11 bases. This CDR3 comprises 14 residues.